This TCR beta chain was retrieved from a study of tumor and adjacent non-tumor tissue in lung cancer. Looking at the study overall: Stage I to III disease affected ten to eleven men and 5 women aged about 30 to 85. Samples averaged roughly 4.2 million productive TCRbeta reads each.

Overall study findings and caveats: Tumor repertoires had a smaller top 100 clone share than normal lung.

Between the trimmed V and J ends, which lost 8 bases and 0 bases, there was a span of 13 bases. The germline V gene has CDR1 MNHNS and CDR2 SASEGT. The CDR3 is made up of 14 amino acids. The library came from three nested PCR rounds adapted from ARM-PCR protocols. TCRdb ran MiXCR on the multiplex PCR reads and lists one entry per CDR3 protein. The sample lists about 200,000 distinct CDR3 sequences, 60% to 75% occurring once. This clonotype was recorded at least ten times. The antigen is unknown. No cell sorting was done before RNA was extracted from the tissue. Donors were chemotherapy-naive, newly diagnosed lung cancer surgical patients in China, August–late 2014.

J is TRBJ1-1 and V is TRBV6-1, with a possible D match to TRBD1 (5 bases). The source material was lung tumor tissue. The source of this sequence is a man aged 60-69 years with non-small cell lung cancer. The CDR3 nucleotides are TGTGCCAGCGACCCCGCGGGGGTGAACACTGAAGCTTTCTTT. Protein: CASDPAGVNTEAFF.